This record covers a single TCR beta chain. Its antigen is not identified. Assay used: immunoSEQ multiplex PCR; TCRdb lists only in-frame clones, some missing. Counted here are about 62,000 clones, about 89% occurring once; the ten biggest clones make up around 2%. Time point given: neoterminal ileum biopsy at postoperative endoscopy, about 6 months after surgery. V dropped 5 bases and J dropped 2 bases, with 19 bases sitting between them. The CDR3 is 16 residues long. Germline CDR1 and CDR2: SGHNT and YYREEE (reference sequence). The sample belongs to a study of T cell repertoires in ileal Crohn's disease. Study-level information: About half of patients got postoperative therapy: ten or so thiopurines, fewer than 20 anti-TNF.

Study results and limitations: Mucosal expansions were suggested to be mainly CD8 T cells. Compared with non-smokers, active smokers at surgery showed more clonal expansions.

The TCR sequence derives from an adult with Crohn's disease. Sequenced input: ileal tissue. The rearrangement links TRBV5-4 to TRBJ1-2, with D possibly matching TRBD1 (6 bases). The CDR3 region has the DNA TGTGCCAGCAGACTACTCGTTAACAGGGTCAACTATGGCTACACCTTC. This gives the protein CASRLLVNRVNYGYTF.